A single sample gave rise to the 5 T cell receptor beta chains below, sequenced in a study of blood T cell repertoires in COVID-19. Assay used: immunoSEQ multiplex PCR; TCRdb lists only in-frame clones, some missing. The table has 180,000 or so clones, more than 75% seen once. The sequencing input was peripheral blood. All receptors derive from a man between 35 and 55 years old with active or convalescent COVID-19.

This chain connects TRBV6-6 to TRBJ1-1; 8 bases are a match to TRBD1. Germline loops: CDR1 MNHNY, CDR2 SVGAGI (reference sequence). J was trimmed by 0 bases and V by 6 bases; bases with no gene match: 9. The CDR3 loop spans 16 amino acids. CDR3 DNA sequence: TGTGCCAGCAGGAACAGGGGGGGGACTCTGAACACTGAAGCTTTCTTT. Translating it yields CASRNRGGTLNTEAFF.

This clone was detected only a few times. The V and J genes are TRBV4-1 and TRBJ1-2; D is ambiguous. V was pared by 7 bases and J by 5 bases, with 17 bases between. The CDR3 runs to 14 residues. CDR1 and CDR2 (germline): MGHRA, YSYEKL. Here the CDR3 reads CASKPEAAIYGYTF. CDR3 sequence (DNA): TGCGCCAGCAAACCTGAGGCCGCTATTTATGGCTACACCTTC.

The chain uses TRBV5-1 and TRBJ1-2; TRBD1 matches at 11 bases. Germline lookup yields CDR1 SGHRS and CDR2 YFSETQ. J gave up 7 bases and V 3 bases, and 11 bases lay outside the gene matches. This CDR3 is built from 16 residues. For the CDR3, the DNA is TGCGCCAGCAGCTCAGGACCTGTAGGGACAGGGGGTGGCTACACCTTC. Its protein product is CASSSGPVGTGGGYTF. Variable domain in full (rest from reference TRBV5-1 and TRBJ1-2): KAGVTQTPRYLIKTRGQQVTLSCSPISGHRSVSWYQQTPGQGLQFLFEYFSETQRNKGNFPGRFSGRQFSNSRSEMNVSTLELGDSALYLCASSSGPVGTGGGYTFGSGTRLTVV.

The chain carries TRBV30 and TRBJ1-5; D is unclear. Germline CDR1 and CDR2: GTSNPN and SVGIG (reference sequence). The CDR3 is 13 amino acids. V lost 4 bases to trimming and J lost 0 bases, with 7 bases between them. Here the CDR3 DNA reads TGTGCCTGGAACAGAGTTAGCAATCAGCCCCAGCATTTT. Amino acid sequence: CAWNRVSNQPQHF.

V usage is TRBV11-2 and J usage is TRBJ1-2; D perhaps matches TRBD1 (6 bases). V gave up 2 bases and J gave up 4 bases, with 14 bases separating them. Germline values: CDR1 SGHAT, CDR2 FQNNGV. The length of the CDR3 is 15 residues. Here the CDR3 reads CASSLTGQPTYGYTF. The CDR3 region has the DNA TGTGCCAGCAGCTTAACTGGACAGCCAACCTATGGCTACACCTTC.